What follows are 30 T cell receptor beta chains derived from one specimen sequenced in a study of shared clonotypes between healthy human individuals. Using immunoSEQ multiplex PCR, the repertoire was profiled, and TCRdb retains in-frame clones only, with some absent. This sample has a few hundred thousand clones; about 97% occur once, and the top ten carry about 0.32%. The sequencing sample was made of memory CD8+ T cells sorted from blood. The subset here: CD45RO+ cells pooled with CCR7-negative TemRA cells. These TCRs come from a man under 40 in good health.

This chain connects TRBV5-6 to TRBJ2-5, with 8 nucleotides matching TRBD2. V was clipped by 2 bases and J by 4 bases; unmatched bases: 7. Germline V gives CDR1 SGHDT, CDR2 YYEEEE. CDR3 size: 15 residues. CDR3: CASSFRGLDSETQYF. The CDR3 nucleotides read TGTGCCAGCAGCTTTAGGGGACTAGATTCAGAGACCCAGTACTTC.

V and J are TRBV11-3 and TRBJ2-2; D might be TRBD2 (6 bases). V lost 5 bases and J lost 6, with 16 bases in between. CDR1 SGHNT and CDR2 YENEEA come from the germline V gene. The CDR3 has 15 amino acids. The CDR3 region is CASSPGGREAGELFF. In DNA form, the CDR3 reads TGTGCCAGCAGCCCCGGGGGTAGGGAAGCCGGGGAGCTGTTTTTT. Filled out from reference TRBV11-3 and TRBJ2-2, the complete variable domain reads EAGVVQSPRYKIIEKKQPVAFWCNPISGHNTLYWYLQNLGQGPELLIRYENEEAVDDSQLPKDRFSAERLKGVDSTLKIQPAELGDSAVYLCASSPGGREAGELFFGEGSRLTVL.

The chain links TRBV19 to TRBJ2-7, with 10 bases fitting TRBD1. The CDR3 totals 13 residues. Losses at the gene ends were 9 bases for V and 7 bases for J; bases not matched to a gene: 9. Germline lookup yields CDR1 LNHDA and CDR2 SQIVND (reference sequence). The CDR3 DNA is TGTGCCAGCTCCGGGACAGGGGTTCTAGAGCAGTACTTC. Amino acid sequence: CASSGTGVLEQYF. The whole variable domain, filled in from reference TRBV19 and TRBJ2-7, reads DGGITQSPKYLFRKEGQNVTLSCEQNLNHDAMYWYRQDPGQGLRLIYYSQIVNDFQKGDIAEGYSVSREKKESFPLTVTSAQKNPTAFYLCASSGTGVLEQYFGPGTRLTVT.

The chain couples TRBV6-5 to TRBJ2-2; D ambiguous. The CDR3 extends over 13 amino acids. Per the germline V gene, CDR1 is MNHEY and CDR2 is SVGAGI. Trimming removed 10 bases from V and 1 base from J, with 10 bases in between. CDR3 coding DNA: TGTGCCAATACAGACTTGAACACCGGGGAGCTGTTTTTT. It is translated as CANTDLNTGELFF.

This clone was observed a single time. The chain combines TRBV28 with TRBJ1-5, with D possibly matching TRBD1 (5 bases). CDR1 is MDHEN, CDR2 SYDVKM, per germline. This CDR3 comprises 13 residues. Deletions cut 6 bases from V and 1 base from J, with 7 bases between. CDR3 bases: TGTGCCAGCAGACGGGACAGCAATCAGCCCCAGCATTTT. Translating gives CASRRDSNQPQHF.

This chain uses TRBV9 with TRBJ2-5; TRBD1 is a possible D gene (6 bases). Germline CDR1 is SGDLS and CDR2 is YYNGEE. V lost 0 bases and J lost 5, with 14 bases in between. CDR3 length equals 15 residues. The CDR3 DNA sequence: TGTGCCAGCAGCGTAGGAGGACAGCCTAGGGAGACCCAGTACTTC. It specifies CASSVGGQPRETQYF.

The rearrangement links TRBV16 to TRBJ1-2, with TRBD1 identical over 7 bases. This CDR3 is built from 16 residues. J was trimmed by 5 bases and V by 4 bases; bases with no gene match: 13. CDR1 is KGHSY, CDR2 FQNENV, per germline. This chain's CDR3 is CASSPPGDRETYGYTF. The CDR3 coding sequence is TGTGCCAGCAGCCCTCCCGGGGACAGAGAGACTTATGGCTACACCTTC.

J is TRBJ1-2 and V is TRBV30; TRBD1 might be the D (5 bases). V lost 2 bases to trimming and J lost 4 bases, with 11 bases between them. The CDR3 sequence is 13 residues long. Per the germline V gene, CDR1 is GTSNPN and CDR2 is SVGIG (reference sequence). The CDR3 nucleotides are TGTGCCTGGAGTCCCAGGGCAGGCTATGGCTACACCTTC. This gives the protein CAWSPRAGYGYTF. The full variable domain, completed using reference TRBV30 and TRBJ1-2, is SQTIHQWPATLVQPVGSPLSLECTVEGTSNPNLYWYRQAAGRGLQLLFYSVGIGQISSEVPQNLSASRPQDRQFILSSKKLLLSDSGFYLCAWSPRAGYGYTFGSGTRLTVV.

The V and J genes are TRBV5-5 and TRBJ1-5, with D maybe TRBD1 (5 bases). This CDR3 contains 16 residues. V gave up 0 bases and J gave up 9 bases, with 19 bases separating them. Germline V gene data show CDR1 as SGHKS and CDR2 as YYEKEE (reference sequence). The CDR3 coding sequence is TGTGCCAGCAGCTTGGGGGGCCTGGTAGGAGGTCCGCCCCAGCATTTT. It translates to CASSLGGLVGGPPQHF.

V usage is TRBV28 and J usage is TRBJ2-3; TRBD1 matches at 8 bases. The trim removed 8 bases at V and 5 bases at J, leaving 6 bases unmatched. The V gene's germline CDR1 is MDHEN and CDR2 SYDVKM. The CDR3 consists of 13 residues. CDR3 protein: CASGNRGRDTQYF. The CDR3 region has the DNA TGTGCCAGCGGTAACAGGGGGAGAGATACGCAGTATTTT.

This chain uses TRBV19 with TRBJ2-7; a possible D gene is TRBD2 (5 bases). There are 13 residues in the CDR3. The V and J ends lost 3 bases and 7 bases respectively, with 13 bases between them. CDR1 and CDR2 (germline): LNHDA, SQIVND (reference sequence). The CDR3 loop reads CASSISAGGEQYF. As DNA, the CDR3 is TGTGCCAGTAGTATTTCGGCGGGCGGGGAGCAGTACTTC.

The chain employs TRBV6-1 and TRBJ2-7; D possibly corresponds to TRBD2 (6 bases). V was cut by 6 bases and J by 3 bases, with 12 bases left in between. The CDR3 contains 13 residues. CDR1 is MNHNS and CDR2 is SASEGT in the germline V gene. In DNA form, the CDR3 reads TGTGCCAGCAGACTACTTAGCGGCTACGAGCAGTACTTC. Protein product: CASRLLSGYEQYF.

V gene TRBV2 combines with J gene TRBJ2-1; 10 bases match TRBD2. This CDR3 contains 14 residues. Looked up from germline, CDR1 is SNHLY and CDR2 is FYNNEI. Losses at the gene ends were 7 bases for V and 8 bases for J; bases not matched to a gene: 8. CDR3 protein: CASTAGGLMDEQFF. CDR3 in DNA: TGTGCCAGCACAGCGGGAGGGCTGATGGATGAGCAGTTCTTC.

The rearrangement joins TRBV5-1 to TRBJ2-3; 7 bases align to TRBD2. J gave up 5 bases and V 0 bases, and 12 bases lay outside the gene matches. This CDR3 spans 17 amino acids. Germline V lookup: CDR1 SGHRS, CDR2 YFSETQ. The CDR3 nucleotides are TGCGCCAGCAGCTTGGCCTCGGGCGGGAGTCTTAGAGATACGCAGTATTTT. Translating it yields CASSLASGGSLRDTQYF. Drawing the rest from reference TRBV5-1 and TRBJ2-3, the complete variable domain is KAGVTQTPRYLIKTRGQQVTLSCSPISGHRSVSWYQQTPGQGLQFLFEYFSETQRNKGNFPGRFSGRQFSNSRSEMNVSTLELGDSALYLCASSLASGGSLRDTQYFGPGTRLTVL.

V usage is TRBV6-5 and J usage is TRBJ2-7; the D is unclear. CDR3 length: 11 amino acids. Between the trimmed V and J ends, which lost 1 base and 6 bases, there was a span of 4 bases. CDR1 and CDR2 from the germline V gene are MNHEY and SVGAGI. The CDR3 protein is CASSYWGEQYF. The CDR3 DNA follows: TGTGCCAGCAGTTACTGGGGCGAGCAGTACTTC.

The V and J genes are TRBV5-4 and TRBJ2-5; D remains unclear. The CDR3 extends over 13 amino acids. Between the trimmed V and J ends, which lost 0 bases and 12 bases, there was a span of 15 bases. Germline loops: CDR1 SGHNT, CDR2 YYREEE (reference sequence). For the CDR3, the DNA is TGTGCCAGCAGCTTGGAGGGCCGACCCCTTGAGTACTTC. Amino acid sequence: CASSLEGRPLEYF.

The chain carries TRBV5-1 and TRBJ2-7, with D unclear. Trimming removed 5 bases from V and 0 bases from J, with 9 bases in between. From germline, CDR1 is SGHRS and CDR2 YFSETQ. The CDR3 is 13 amino acids. The CDR3 coding sequence is TGCGCCAGCAGGAGCAGCCCCTCCTACGAGCAGTACTTC. Translation gives CASRSSPSYEQYF.

This chain uses TRBV7-3 with TRBJ2-3, with 8 bases aligning to TRBD2. The ends lost 2 bases at V and 0 bases at J; junction bases unmatched: 1. CDR1 is SGHTA and CDR2 is FQGTGA in the germline V gene. The CDR3 length is 15 residues. This chain's CDR3 is CASSLVAGSTDTQYF. In DNA, the CDR3 is TGTGCCAGCAGCTTAGTAGCGGGAAGCACAGATACGCAGTATTTT.

The genes are TRBV5-4 and TRBJ1-1, with TRBD1 matching over 10 bases. This CDR3 spans 17 amino acids. V lost 2 bases, J lost 1 base, and 8 bases stayed unmatched. The germline CDR1 and CDR2 sequences are SGHNT and YYREEE (reference sequence). The CDR3, as DNA: TGTGCCAGCAGCTTACCGACAGGGGGCGGAGGGAACACTGAAGCTTTCTTT. It yields the protein CASSLPTGGGGNTEAFF.

The V gene is TRBV19, the J gene TRBJ2-6; TRBD1 might be the D (5 bases). V lost 8 bases to trimming and J lost 0 bases, with 8 bases between them. Germline loops: CDR1 LNHDA, CDR2 SQIVND (reference sequence). This CDR3 is 14 amino acids long. CDR3 sequence: CASQGSSGANVLTF. The CDR3 bases are TGTGCCAGTCAGGGTTCCTCTGGGGCCAACGTCCTGACTTTC.

This chain uses TRBV10-1 with TRBJ2-3, with unresolved D. Germline lookup yields CDR1 WNHNN and CDR2 SYGVQD (reference sequence). The CDR3 covers 12 residues. Trimming took off 11 bases at V and 2 bases at J, with 11 bases between the two ends. In DNA, the CDR3 is TGCGCCTTACACTGTTCCACAGATACGCAGTATTTT. It encodes CALHCSTDTQYF.

This clone was seen just once. The chain couples TRBV19 to TRBJ2-7; 10 bases are a match to TRBD2. Germline V CDR1 and CDR2: LNHDA, SQIVND (reference sequence). V lost 4 bases to trimming and J lost 3 bases; unmatched junction nucleotides: 6. CDR3 length: 15 amino acids. As DNA, the CDR3 is TGTGCCAGTAGTAAACACTGGACTAGCGGCTACGAGCAGTACTTC. Protein: CASSKHWTSGYEQYF.

A note on this clone: The junction differs from germline at one of its ends, possibly a read error. The genes are TRBV7-7 and TRBJ2-3; 7 bases match TRBD2. CDR3 length: 17 residues. Per the germline V gene, CDR1 is SSHAT and CDR2 is FNYEAQ (reference sequence). Written as DNA, the CDR3 is TGTGCTAGCAGCTTAGGCGCAGGGCGGGGGTCGTCAGATACGCAGTATTTT. This codes for CASSLGAGRGSSDTQYF.

This clone was seen a single time. V and J are TRBV7-9 and TRBJ2-5; possibly TRBD1 for D (5 bases). The germline V gene encodes CDR1 SEHNR and CDR2 FQNEAQ (reference sequence). The V gene lost 1 base and the J gene lost 5 bases, with 11 bases spanning the gap. The CDR3 is made up of 14 amino acids. CDR3 sequence reads: CASSLDTAGETQYF. The DNA of the CDR3 is TGTGCCAGCAGCTTAGATACGGCAGGGGAGACCCAGTACTTC. Complete variable domain (other parts from reference TRBV7-9 and TRBJ2-5): DTGVSQNPRHKITKRGQNVTFRCDPISEHNRLYWYRQTLGQGPEFLTYFQNEAQLEKSRLLSDRFSAERPKGSFSTLEIQRTEQGDSAMYLCASSLDTAGETQYFGPGTRLLVL.

This rearrangement joins TRBV29-1 to TRBJ1-1; no clear D gene. Germline V lookup: CDR1 SQVTM, CDR2 ANQGSEA. This CDR3 region has 12 residues. V was trimmed by 3 bases and J by 4 bases, leaving 9 bases between them. The CDR3 region has the DNA TGCAGCGTTGAGGCGCGTGGCACTGAAGCTTTCTTT. This sequence encodes CSVEARGTEAFF.

This chain joins TRBV5-1 and TRBJ2-5; D gene uncertain. The CDR3 is 14 residues long. V lost 0 bases and J lost 5, with 11 bases in between. Germline values: CDR1 SGHRS, CDR2 YFSETQ. The CDR3 bases are TGCGCCAGCAGCTTGGGACCATTGACCGAGACCCAGTACTTC. It specifies CASSLGPLTETQYF.

This chain uses TRBV13 with TRBJ2-3; TRBD2 matches at 7 bases. Germline CDR1 PRHDT, CDR2 FYEKMQ (reference sequence). There are 16 residues in the CDR3. V gave up 0 bases and J gave up 1 base; unmatched junction bases: 4. Here the CDR3 reads CASSLGEGRGTDTQYF. The CDR3 DNA reads TGTGCCAGCAGCTTAGGGGAGGGGAGGGGCACAGATACGCAGTATTTT.

V is TRBV7-9 and J is TRBJ2-3, with 7 bases identical to TRBD2. The CDR3 runs 12 residues. Germline V gives CDR1 SEHNR, CDR2 FQNEAQ (reference sequence). Germline trimming cut 5 bases from V and 6 bases from J; bases unmatched to any gene: 2. CDR3 residues: CASSRLADTQYF. CDR3 in DNA: TGTGCCAGCAGCCGACTAGCCGATACGCAGTATTTT.

The chain carries TRBV29-1 and TRBJ1-1; maybe TRBD1 (6 bases). CDR1 and CDR2 (germline): SQVTM, ANQGSEA. Trimming left V 6 bases short and J 3 bases short, with 11 bases between. This CDR3 comprises 12 residues. This CDR3 is CSVSGVYTEAFF. For the CDR3, the DNA is TGCAGCGTGTCAGGGGTCTACACTGAAGCTTTCTTT.

The chain recombines TRBV25-1 with TRBJ2-3, with TRBD1 as a possible D gene (5 bases). This CDR3 contains 16 residues. Germline V gene sequence: CDR1 MGHDK, CDR2 SYGVNS. V was clipped by 2 bases and J by 4 bases, with 16 bases between them. This CDR3 is CASSEERKGLADTQYF. CDR3 in DNA: TGTGCCAGCAGTGAAGAAAGGAAGGGGCTCGCAGATACGCAGTATTTT.